These 11 T cell receptor beta chains were all obtained from the same sample, sequenced in a study of yellow fever vaccine responses in identical twins. TCRdb re-called the RT-PCR reads through MiXCR, storing one row per CDR3 protein. The data contain several hundred distinct CDR3 sequences, approximately 80% of them singletons. The input for sequencing was T cells from blood (PBMCs), unsorted or a sorted subset (not recorded which), taken before or after yellow fever vaccination (not recorded which). Receptor source: a female donor who received the yellow fever vaccine.

The J gene is TRBJ2-1, the V gene TRBV11-1; D is uncertain. The CDR3 runs to 15 residues. Trimming removed 5 bases at V and 0 bases at J, with 11 bases between. Per the germline V gene, CDR1 is SGHAT and CDR2 is FQDESV (reference sequence). CDR3 sequence (DNA): TGTGCCAGCAGCCTCAGGCGAAGCTCCTACAATGAGCAGTTCTTC. It yields the protein CASSLRRSSYNEQFF.

This clonotype was seen only once. This rearrangement joins TRBV12-5 to TRBJ1-1, with a possible D match to TRBD1 (6 bases). This CDR3 is 16 amino acids long. Germline values: CDR1 LGHNT, CDR2 FRNRAP. Between the trimmed V and J ends, which lost 2 bases and 6 bases, there was a span of 19 bases. CDR3 residues: CASGLPQGRVSAEAFF. For the CDR3, the DNA is TGTGCTAGTGGTTTGCCCCAGGGGAGGGTTAGTGCTGAAGCTTTCTTT. Drawing the rest from reference TRBV12-5 and TRBJ1-1, the complete variable domain is DARVTQTPRHKVTEMGQEVTMRCQPILGHNTVFWYRQTMMQGLELLAYFRNRAPLDDSGMPKDRFSAEMPDATLATLKIQPSEPRDSAVYFCASGLPQGRVSAEAFFGQGTRLTVV.

The rearrangement joins TRBV10-1 to TRBJ1-1; possibly TRBD1 for D (5 bases). V was shortened by 9 bases and J by 5 bases, with 7 bases between the two germline ends. Germline assignment: CDR1 WNHNN and CDR2 SYGVQD (reference sequence). The CDR3 sequence is 10 residues long. The CDR3 sequence: CARRGTEAFF. The CDR3 coding sequence is TGCGCCAGACGGGGGACTGAAGCTTTCTTT.

This chain joins TRBV11-2 and TRBJ2-5; TRBD1 is a possible D gene (6 bases). The CDR3 consists of 13 residues. Germline assignment: CDR1 SGHAT and CDR2 FQNNGV. Trimming pared 5 bases from V and 4 bases from J, leaving 11 bases between. The CDR3 here is CASSPQGRETQYF. As DNA, the CDR3 is TGTGCCAGCAGCCCACAGGGCCGAGAGACCCAGTACTTC.

This clonotype was recorded a few times. J is TRBJ1-2 and V is TRBV10-1, with a tentative D call TRBD1 (5 bases). V was pared by 4 bases and J by 1 base, with 22 bases between. CDR1 and CDR2 (germline): WNHNN, SYGVQD (reference sequence). The CDR3 loop spans 18 amino acids. This CDR3 is CASSAEGRVGNFNYGYTF. DNA of the CDR3: TGCGCCAGCAGTGCCGAGGGGAGGGTAGGTAACTTTAACTATGGCTACACCTTC.

This chain connects TRBV29-1 to TRBJ1-1; D ambiguous. The CDR3 runs to 13 residues. Trimming removed 5 bases from V and 5 bases from J, with 15 bases in between. Germline CDR1 and CDR2: SQVTM and ANQGSEA. The CDR3 spells CSVQNGGETEAFF. As DNA, the CDR3 is TGCAGCGTTCAGAATGGAGGAGAGACTGAAGCTTTCTTT.

This clonotype came up once. V usage is TRBV29-1 and J usage is TRBJ2-7, with unresolved D. From germline, CDR1 is SQVTM and CDR2 ANQGSEA. Trimming pared 4 bases from V and 0 bases from J, leaving 13 bases between. This CDR3 region has 14 residues. The CDR3 spells CSVGSAGSSYEQYF. The CDR3, as DNA: TGCAGCGTTGGGTCAGCCGGAAGCTCCTACGAGCAGTACTTC.

This rearrangement joins TRBV12-3 or TRBV12-4 to TRBJ2-3; D call uncertain. Trimming cost V 3 bases and J 0 bases, with 13 bases left between them. This CDR3 has 16 amino acids. This CDR3 reads CASSLFGYPSTDTQYF. CDR3 DNA sequence: TGTGCCAGCAGTTTGTTTGGCTACCCGAGCACAGATACGCAGTATTTT.

The rearrangement joins TRBV11-2 to TRBJ2-1; 9 bases match TRBD1. The CDR3 sequence is 15 residues long. After removal of 5 bases from V and 3 bases from J, the junction contained 5 bases not matched to a gene. Germline V lookup: CDR1 SGHAT, CDR2 FQNNGV. CDR3 sequence: CASSPRQGDYNEQFF. The CDR3 region has the DNA TGTGCCAGCAGCCCTCGACAGGGGGACTACAATGAGCAGTTCTTC.

The chain links TRBV11-2 to TRBJ2-7, with D hard to call. V gave up 5 bases and J gave up 2 bases, with 22 bases separating them. Germline-derived CDR1 and CDR2 are SGHAT and FQNNGV. The CDR3 covers 17 residues. CDR3 loop: CASSPVSVESLTYEQYF. In DNA, the CDR3 is TGTGCCAGCAGCCCGGTCTCGGTGGAGAGCCTCACCTACGAGCAGTACTTC.

The CDR3 region has the DNA TGTGCCTGGAAGGGGTGGGACGGGGCGGAGGGCTATGAGCAGTTCTTC. It translates to CAWKGWDGAEGYEQFF. The chain combines TRBV30 with TRBJ2-1; D might be TRBD2 (6 bases). This CDR3 contains 16 residues. V was pared by 4 bases and J by 8 bases, with 24 bases between. Germline loops: CDR1 GTSNPN, CDR2 SVGIG (reference sequence).